This TCR beta chain was sequenced for a study of beta chain features in type 1 diabetes. General observations from the study: Moderately but significantly shorter TCRB CDR3s were found in Type 1 diabetes patients in all four CD4+ subsets. Over-representation of high TCR-expressing cells was a possible consequence of cDNA sequencing. In comparison with healthy donors, patients had naive, central memory and Treg TCRB repertoires that appeared more similar.

The authors reverse transcribed all of the isolated RNA, so sequencing captured expressed TCRB transcripts. The assay was immunoSEQ multiplex PCR, and TCRdb's table has in-frame clones only and misses some. The repertoire holds about 660,000 clones, with more than 12% as singletons. Regarding this clone: Its antigen is unknown.

The sequence was collected from a man in his late teens or twenties with type 1 diabetes. Sequencing used naive CD4+ T cells from blood.

DNA of the CDR3: TGTGCCATCAGTGAGTCCTCAGGGGGCAACTCTGGGGAGACCCAGTACTTC. Its protein is CAISESSGGNSGETQYF. The rearrangement uses TRBV10-3 and TRBJ2-5; 8 bases agree with TRBD1. The V gene end was trimmed by 0 bases and the J gene end by 5 bases; junction bases not matched to a gene: 11. Germline assignment: CDR1 ENHRY and CDR2 SYGVKD. The CDR3 is 17 amino acids.